The 26 T cell receptor beta chains listed next were all sequenced from one sample in a study of blood T cell repertoires in COVID-19. Assay used: immunoSEQ multiplex PCR; TCRdb lists only in-frame clones, some missing. Of roughly 100,000 clones listed, around 90% are singletons. Sequenced input: peripheral blood. Every receptor here comes from an elderly woman with active COVID-19.

The chain combines TRBV4-1 with TRBJ1-2; 8 positions match TRBD1. From germline, CDR1 is MGHRA and CDR2 YSYEKL. V trimming: 1 base; J trimming: 4 bases; junction bases outside the gene matches: 8. The CDR3 extends over 16 amino acids. CDR3 in amino acids: CASSQADLDRVYGYTF. DNA of the CDR3: TGCGCCAGCAGCCAAGCGGACCTGGACAGGGTCTATGGCTACACCTTC.

The genes are TRBV28 and TRBJ2-3, with 13 bases that match TRBD2. V lost 7 bases, J lost 6 bases, and 7 bases stayed unmatched. The germline V gene has CDR1 MDHEN and CDR2 SYDVKM. The CDR3 consists of 15 residues. This CDR3 is CASIPPTSGRDTQYF. The CDR3 DNA follows: TGTGCCAGCATTCCCCCGACTAGCGGGAGGGATACGCAGTATTTT.

V and J are TRBV6-5 and TRBJ1-5, with 10 bases lining up with TRBD1. Germline CDR1 reads MNHEY; CDR2 reads SVGAGI. The CDR3 is made up of 16 amino acids. The V and J ends lost 0 bases and 6 bases, in that order; junction bases with no gene match: 5. CDR3 in DNA: TGTGCCAGCAGTTACTCCCGACAGGGGGCAGGTCAGCCCCAGCATTTT. Translating it yields CASSYSRQGAGQPQHF.

This chain links TRBV16 with TRBJ1-5; the match to TRBD1 covers 11 bases. The CDR3 runs to 15 residues. Looked up from germline, CDR1 is KGHSY and CDR2 is FQNENV. Trimming cost V 2 bases and J 5 bases; bases outside gene matches: 2. For the CDR3, the DNA is TGTGCCAGCAGCCAAGGGACAGGGGGACATCAGCCCCAGCATTTT. This sequence encodes CASSQGTGGHQPQHF.

J is TRBJ2-1 and V is TRBV28; D is uncertain. CDR1 and CDR2 (germline): MDHEN, SYDVKM. The CDR3 contains 16 residues. Trimming took off 1 base at V and 2 bases at J, with 12 bases between the two ends. CDR3 nucleotide sequence: TGTGCCAGCAGTTTATTAGCAGCCAACCCCTACAATGAGCAGTTCTTC. As protein: CASSLLAANPYNEQFF.

V usage is TRBV9 and J usage is TRBJ2-6, with 8 bases aligning to TRBD2. Germline CDR1 reads SGDLS; CDR2 reads YYNGEE. The trim removed 3 bases at V and 0 bases at J, leaving 5 bases unmatched. The CDR3 spans 17 residues. CDR3 residues: CASSGLAGGSGANVLTF. The CDR3, as DNA: TGTGCCAGCAGCGGCCTAGCGGGCGGCTCTGGGGCCAACGTCCTGACTTTC.

The rearrangement joins TRBV18 to TRBJ2-7, with D unresolved. The CDR3 covers 12 residues. Germline CDR1 is KGHSH and CDR2 is LQKENI. The V end lost 3 bases, the J end lost 2 bases, and 5 bases lay between the germline ends. Written as DNA, the CDR3 is TGTGCCAGCTCACCCCAAACCTACGAGCAGTACTTC. Its translation is CASSPQTYEQYF.

V is TRBV11-2 and J is TRBJ1-5; no firm D call. The germline V gene has CDR1 SGHAT and CDR2 FQNNGV. Trimming removed 5 bases from V and 4 bases from J, with 9 bases in between. The CDR3 consists of 13 residues. CDR3 sequence (DNA): TGTGCCAGCAGCACGCAAACTAATCAGCCCCAGCATTTT. It codes for CASSTQTNQPQHF.

This clone was recorded once. The chain uses TRBV5-5 and TRBJ1-2; 8 nucleotides align to TRBD1. The germline V gene has CDR1 SGHKS and CDR2 YYEKEE (reference sequence). The length of the CDR3 is 16 residues. The V gene end was trimmed by 0 bases and the J gene end by 2 bases; junction bases not matched to a gene: 6. The CDR3 protein is CASSLAGQGHNYGYTF. CDR3 DNA: TGTGCCAGCAGCTTGGCCGGACAGGGACACAACTATGGCTACACCTTC.

The rearrangement uses TRBV3-1 (or the pseudogene TRBV3-2) and TRBJ2-5; TRBD2 matches at 11 bases. There are 18 residues in the CDR3. V dropped 5 bases and J dropped 4; count of bases not matched to a gene: 15. CDR1 and CDR2 (germline): LGHDT, YNNKEL (reference sequence). CDR3 nucleotides: TGTGCCAGCAGCTTTCGACTAGCGGGACGACCAAGGGGAGAGACCCAGTACTTC. Encoded protein: CASSFRLAGRPRGETQYF.

DNA of the CDR3: TGTGCCAGCAGCCCCCGACAGAGCTCCTACAATGAGCAGTTCTTC. Translation: CASSPRQSSYNEQFF. The V call is TRBV3-1 (or the pseudogene TRBV3-2), the J call TRBJ2-1, with a weak D call TRBD1 (5 bases). V lost 4 bases and J lost 0, with 10 bases in between. CDR3 length: 15 amino acids. The V gene's germline CDR1 is LGHDT and CDR2 YNNKEL (reference sequence).

This clone was detected only once. This chain uses TRBV7-2 with TRBJ2-5, with 8 bases lining up with TRBD1. Germline CDR1 reads SGHTA; CDR2 reads FQGNSA. Unmatched junction bases numbered 11, after V lost 5 bases and J lost 9 bases. The CDR3 loop spans 14 amino acids. The CDR3 spells CASSSDRGLRAQYF. The CDR3 DNA sequence: TGTGCCAGCAGCAGTGACAGGGGTCTACGGGCCCAGTACTTC.

The gene calls are TRBV7-3 and TRBJ2-5; a possible D gene is TRBD2 (6 bases). CDR1 is SGHTA and CDR2 is FQGTGA in the germline V gene. The CDR3 consists of 15 residues. Trimming removed 5 bases at V and 1 base at J, with 14 bases between. CDR3 DNA sequence: TGTGCCAGCAGCCCGTCGGGAGTGTTCCAAGAGACCCAGTACTTC. Translating it yields CASSPSGVFQETQYF.

This clone was observed a few times. The genes are TRBV6-2 or TRBV6-3 and TRBJ2-7; 7 nucleotides align to TRBD1. Trimming removed 0 bases from V and 5 bases from J; junction bases left unmatched: 4. CDR3 size: 14 residues. The germline CDR1 and CDR2 sequences are MNHEY and SVGEGT. The CDR3 protein is CASSYSIDRDEQYF. The CDR3 nucleotides are TGTGCCAGCAGTTACTCGATAGACAGGGACGAGCAGTACTTC.

The chain employs TRBV9 and TRBJ2-1; D remains ambiguous. There are 16 residues in the CDR3. Trimming cost V 0 bases and J 0 bases, with 10 bases left between them. Germline CDR1 is SGDLS and CDR2 is YYNGEE. CDR3 bases: TGTGCCAGCAGCGTAGTAACAGCTGCCTCCTACAATGAGCAGTTCTTC. It translates to CASSVVTAASYNEQFF.

The V and J genes are TRBV7-2 and TRBJ1-5, with D perhaps matching TRBD1 (6 bases). The germline gives CDR1 SGHTA, CDR2 FQGNSA. The CDR3 totals 14 residues. The ends were cut back, 3 bases at V and 9 bases at J, with 15 bases in the middle. CDR3 protein: CASSLNREGGPQHF. The CDR3 region has the DNA TGTGCCAGCAGCTTGAACAGGGAAGGGGGGCCCCAGCATTTT.

CDR3 sequence: CASSLLAVQETQYF. In DNA, the CDR3 is TGTGCCAGCAGCTTACTAGCGGTCCAAGAGACCCAGTACTTC. The chain uses TRBV7-2 and TRBJ2-5; 7 positions agree with TRBD2. There are 14 residues in the CDR3. CDR1 is SGHTA and CDR2 is FQGNSA in the germline V gene. With V trimmed by 2 bases and J by 1 base, 1 base remained unmatched.

V usage is TRBV15 and J usage is TRBJ2-1; TRBD1 matches 9 bases. The CDR3 is 16 residues long. The J segment lost 6 bases and the V segment lost 3 bases, leaving 9 bases of the junction unmatched. Germline loops: CDR1 LNHNV, CDR2 YYDKDF (reference sequence). The CDR3, as DNA: TGTGCCACCAGCAGGAACCCGGGACAGGGAGCCAATGAGCAGTTCTTC. Translating it yields CATSRNPGQGANEQFF.

The chain couples TRBV5-1 to TRBJ2-5, with 8 bases lining up with TRBD1. Germline lookup yields CDR1 SGHRS and CDR2 YFSETQ. V gave up 0 bases and J gave up 4 bases; unmatched junction bases: 2. The CDR3 contains 14 residues. CDR3 coding DNA: TGCGCCAGCAGCTTGGCCGACAGGGGAGAGACCCAGTACTTC. Protein sequence: CASSLADRGETQYF. The complete variable domain, with remaining parts taken from reference TRBV5-1 and TRBJ2-5, reads KAGVTQTPRYLIKTRGQQVTLSCSPISGHRSVSWYQQTPGQGLQFLFEYFSETQRNKGNFPGRFSGRQFSNSRSEMNVSTLELGDSALYLCASSLADRGETQYFGPGTRLLVL.

The chain has TRBV27 and TRBJ1-4; D perhaps matches TRBD1 (6 bases). Germline CDR1 and CDR2: MNHEY and SMNVEV (reference sequence). This CDR3 contains 14 residues. V was shortened by 2 bases and J by 8 bases, with 12 bases between the two germline ends. CDR3 protein: CASSLGRGGEKLFF. Here the CDR3 DNA reads TGTGCCAGCAGTTTAGGCAGGGGTGGAGAAAAACTGTTTTTT.

The V and J genes are TRBV4-1 and TRBJ1-2; TRBD1 matches at 7 bases. The germline gives CDR1 MGHRA, CDR2 YSYEKL. The CDR3 contains 15 residues. The ends lost 3 bases at V and 4 bases at J; junction bases unmatched: 8. The CDR3 is CASSQEGQKSYGYTF. Here the CDR3 DNA reads TGCGCCAGCAGCCAGGAGGGACAGAAGTCCTATGGCTACACCTTC.

This chain joins TRBV19 and TRBJ2-5; D is possibly TRBD1 (5 bases). The germline gives CDR1 LNHDA, CDR2 SQIVND (reference sequence). V dropped 3 bases and J dropped 7 bases, with 15 bases sitting between them. The CDR3 has 14 amino acids. CDR3 DNA: TGTGCCAGTAGTATTCTCGCATATAGGGGGACCCAGTACTTC. It translates to CASSILAYRGTQYF.

The chain carries TRBV27 and TRBJ1-1; the D gene is possibly TRBD1 (5 bases). Germline V gene sequence: CDR1 MNHEY, CDR2 SMNVEV (reference sequence). The CDR3 is 15 residues long. V lost 5 bases, J lost 4 bases, and 17 bases lay in between. In DNA, the CDR3 is TGTGCCAGCAGTCTAAGGGCCCTTAGGGGCACTGAAGCTTTCTTT. This encodes CASSLRALRGTEAFF.

The chain combines TRBV28 with TRBJ2-7; 10 nucleotides agree with TRBD2. The germline V gene encodes CDR1 MDHEN and CDR2 SYDVKM. This CDR3 has 15 residues. V trimming: 3 bases; J trimming: 4 bases; junction bases outside the gene matches: 6. This CDR3 is CASSLGTSGKYEQYF. In DNA form, the CDR3 reads TGTGCCAGCAGTTTGGGCACTAGCGGGAAGTACGAGCAGTACTTC.

The chain employs TRBV6-1 and TRBJ2-6; maybe TRBD2 (6 bases). V was shortened by 3 bases and J by 4 bases, with 10 bases between the two germline ends. Germline-derived CDR1 and CDR2 are MNHNS and SASEGT. CDR3 length equals 15 residues. The CDR3 DNA sequence: TGTGCCAGCAGTGACGGGGGTTTGGGGGCCAACGTCCTGACTTTC. Its translation: CASSDGGLGANVLTF.

The chain is built from TRBV7-2 and TRBJ2-7; the match to TRBD2 covers 8 bases. The CDR3 is 14 residues long. V trimming: 0 bases; J trimming: 2 bases; junction bases outside the gene matches: 0. CDR1 is SGHTA and CDR2 is FQGNSA in the germline V gene. As DNA, the CDR3 is TGTGCCAGCAGCTTAGCGACTAGCGCCTACGAGCAGTACTTC. It encodes CASSLATSAYEQYF. Filled out from reference TRBV7-2 and TRBJ2-7, the complete variable domain reads GAGVSQSPSNKVTEKGKDVELRCDPISGHTALYWYRQSLGQGLEFLIYFQGNSAPDKSGLPSDRFSAERTGGSVSTLTIQRTQQEDSAVYLCASSLATSAYEQYFGPGTRLTVT.